This T cell receptor beta chain was found in a study of regulatory T cells in long-lasting Graves disease. Whole-study context: The study counted Graves' disease as persistent given over 5 years of antithyroid drugs and positive TSH receptor antibodies.

Sequencing libraries for TCR beta were prepared with iRepertoire HTBI primers and Arm-PCR of CDR3 regions. TCRdb re-called the multiplex PCR reads with MiXCR, one entry per CDR3 protein. The sample holds 390,000 or so distinct CDR3 sequences, roughly 25% seen once. Time point in this sample: persistent/refractory GD, antithyroid drugs over 5 years with positive TRAb. Scientists built the TCR library using RNA that was extracted from PBMCs. Blood from the periphery, approximately 10 milliliters in all, was drawn into EDTA tubes. Material: peripheral blood mononuclear cells (PBMCs), obtained when the disease was refractory, from a patient treated with antithyroid drugs. This TCR was sampled from a middle-aged woman with Graves disease.

The CDR3 bases are TGTGCCAGCAGCCCCGGGACGGCTGGCTATGGCTACACCTTC. This encodes CASSPGTAGYGYTF. This chain connects TRBV5-6 to TRBJ1-2, with D possibly being TRBD1 (5 bases). Germline CDR1 is SGHDT and CDR2 is YYEEEE. The CDR3 runs to 14 residues. Trimming cost V 4 bases and J 4 bases, with 14 bases left between them.